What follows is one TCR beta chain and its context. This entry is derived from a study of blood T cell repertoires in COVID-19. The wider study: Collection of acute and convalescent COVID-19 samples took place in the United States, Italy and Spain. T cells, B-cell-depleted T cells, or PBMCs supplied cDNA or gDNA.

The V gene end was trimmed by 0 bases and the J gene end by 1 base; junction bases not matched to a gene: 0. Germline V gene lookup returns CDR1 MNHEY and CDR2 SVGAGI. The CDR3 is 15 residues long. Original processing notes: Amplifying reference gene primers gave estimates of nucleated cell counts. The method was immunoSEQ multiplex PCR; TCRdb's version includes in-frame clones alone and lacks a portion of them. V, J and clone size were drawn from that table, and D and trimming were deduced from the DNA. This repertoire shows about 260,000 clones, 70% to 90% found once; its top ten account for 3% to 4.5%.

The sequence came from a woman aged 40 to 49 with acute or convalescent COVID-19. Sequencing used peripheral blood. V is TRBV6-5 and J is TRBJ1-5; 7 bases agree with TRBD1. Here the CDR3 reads CASSYSQGSNQPQHF. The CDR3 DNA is TGTGCCAGCAGTTACTCACAGGGGAGCAATCAGCCCCAGCATTTT.